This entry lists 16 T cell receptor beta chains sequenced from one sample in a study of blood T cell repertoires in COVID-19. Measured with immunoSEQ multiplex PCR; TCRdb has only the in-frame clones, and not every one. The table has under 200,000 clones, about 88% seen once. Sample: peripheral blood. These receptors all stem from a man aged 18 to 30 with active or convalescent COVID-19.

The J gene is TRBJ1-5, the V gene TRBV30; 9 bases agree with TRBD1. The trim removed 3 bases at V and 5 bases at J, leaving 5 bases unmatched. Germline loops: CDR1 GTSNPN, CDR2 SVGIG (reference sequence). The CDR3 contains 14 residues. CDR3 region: CAWSSQGADQPQHF. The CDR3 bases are TGTGCCTGGAGCTCACAGGGGGCTGATCAGCCCCAGCATTTT.

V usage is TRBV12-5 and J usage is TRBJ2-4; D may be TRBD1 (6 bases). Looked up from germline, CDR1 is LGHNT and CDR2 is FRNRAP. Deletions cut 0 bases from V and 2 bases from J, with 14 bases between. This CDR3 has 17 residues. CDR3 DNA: TGTGCTAGTGGTTTGGTAGCAGGGGAGACATCCAAAAACATTCAGTACTTC. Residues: CASGLVAGETSKNIQYF. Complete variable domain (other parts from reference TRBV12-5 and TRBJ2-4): DARVTQTPRHKVTEMGQEVTMRCQPILGHNTVFWYRQTMMQGLELLAYFRNRAPLDDSGMPKDRFSAEMPDATLATLKIQPSEPRDSAVYFCASGLVAGETSKNIQYFGAGTRLSVL.

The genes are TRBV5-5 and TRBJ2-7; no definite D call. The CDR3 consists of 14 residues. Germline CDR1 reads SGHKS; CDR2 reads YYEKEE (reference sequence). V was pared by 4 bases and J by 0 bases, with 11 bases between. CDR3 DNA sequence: TGTGCCAGCAGCCCCCAGGTTAACTCCTACGAGCAGTACTTC. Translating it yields CASSPQVNSYEQYF.

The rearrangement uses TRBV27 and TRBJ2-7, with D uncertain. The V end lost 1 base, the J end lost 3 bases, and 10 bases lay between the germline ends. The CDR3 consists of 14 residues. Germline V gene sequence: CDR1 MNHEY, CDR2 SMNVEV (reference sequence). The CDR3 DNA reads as TGTGCCAGCAGTTTATATAGAACCCACTACGAGCAGTACTTC. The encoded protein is CASSLYRTHYEQYF.

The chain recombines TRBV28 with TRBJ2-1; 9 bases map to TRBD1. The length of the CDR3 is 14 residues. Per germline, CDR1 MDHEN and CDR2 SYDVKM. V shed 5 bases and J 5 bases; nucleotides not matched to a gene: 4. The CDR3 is CASSPRDRDNEQFF. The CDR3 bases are TGTGCCAGCAGTCCCCGGGACAGGGACAATGAGCAGTTCTTC.

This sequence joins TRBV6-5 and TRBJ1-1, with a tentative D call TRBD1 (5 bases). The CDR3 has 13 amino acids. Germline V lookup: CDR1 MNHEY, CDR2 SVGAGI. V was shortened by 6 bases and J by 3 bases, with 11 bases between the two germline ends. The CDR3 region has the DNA TGTGCCAGCAGGGGGGGTCCGCACACTGAAGCTTTCTTT. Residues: CASRGGPHTEAFF.

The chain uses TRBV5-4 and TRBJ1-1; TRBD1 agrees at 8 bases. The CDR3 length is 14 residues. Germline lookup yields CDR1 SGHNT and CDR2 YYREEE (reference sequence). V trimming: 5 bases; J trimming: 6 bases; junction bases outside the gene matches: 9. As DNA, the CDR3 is TGTGCCAGCAGTCCGGGGGGACAGGCCGCTGAAGCTTTCTTT. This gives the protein CASSPGGQAAEAFF.

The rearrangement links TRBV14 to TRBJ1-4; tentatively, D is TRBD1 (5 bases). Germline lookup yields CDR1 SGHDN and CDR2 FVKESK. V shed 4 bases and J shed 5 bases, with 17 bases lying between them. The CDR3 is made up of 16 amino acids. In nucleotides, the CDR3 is TGTGCCAGCAGCCCCCAGGGAGGGTACCCGAATGAAAAACTGTTTTTT. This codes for CASSPQGGYPNEKLFF. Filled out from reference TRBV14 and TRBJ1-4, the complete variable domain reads EAGVTQFPSHSVIEKGQTVTLRCDPISGHDNLYWYRRVMGKEIKFLLHFVKESKQDESGMPNNRFLAERTGGTYSTLKVQPAELEDSGVYFCASSPQGGYPNEKLFFGSGTQLSVL.

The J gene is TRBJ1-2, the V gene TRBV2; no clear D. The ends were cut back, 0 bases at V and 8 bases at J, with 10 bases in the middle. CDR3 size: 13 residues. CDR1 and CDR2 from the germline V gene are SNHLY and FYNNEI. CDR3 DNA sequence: TGTGCCAGCAGTGAAGCGCTCGGGGTCGGCTACACCTTC. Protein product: CASSEALGVGYTF. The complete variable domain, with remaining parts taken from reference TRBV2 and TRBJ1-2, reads EPEVTQTPSHQVTQMGQEVILRCVPISNHLYFYWYRQILGQKVEFLVSFYNNEISEKSEIFDDQFSVERPDGSNFTLKIRSTKLEDSAMYFCASSEALGVGYTFGSGTRLTVV.

The CDR3 nucleotides are TGTGCCAGCAGCTTAAATGCCGCTGCGCGCCAATACGAGCAGTACTTC. Amino acid sequence: CASSLNAAARQYEQYF. This chain links TRBV11-2 with TRBJ2-7, with no clear D. Per germline, CDR1 SGHAT and CDR2 FQNNGV. The CDR3 loop spans 16 amino acids. The V gene lost 2 bases and the J gene lost 4 bases, with 18 bases spanning the gap.

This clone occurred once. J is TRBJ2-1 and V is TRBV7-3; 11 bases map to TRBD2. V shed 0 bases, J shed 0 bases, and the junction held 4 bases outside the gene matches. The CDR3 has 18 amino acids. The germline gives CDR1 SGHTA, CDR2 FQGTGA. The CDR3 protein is CASSLTYTSGSSYNEQFF. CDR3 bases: TGTGCCAGCAGCTTAACCTATACTAGCGGGAGCTCCTACAATGAGCAGTTCTTC.

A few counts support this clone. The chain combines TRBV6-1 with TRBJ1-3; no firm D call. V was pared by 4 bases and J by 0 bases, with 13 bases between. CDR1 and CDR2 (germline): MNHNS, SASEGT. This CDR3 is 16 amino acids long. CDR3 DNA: TGTGCCAGCAGTGCAAACCAAGCGAGCTCTGGAAACACCATATATTTT. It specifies CASSANQASSGNTIYF.

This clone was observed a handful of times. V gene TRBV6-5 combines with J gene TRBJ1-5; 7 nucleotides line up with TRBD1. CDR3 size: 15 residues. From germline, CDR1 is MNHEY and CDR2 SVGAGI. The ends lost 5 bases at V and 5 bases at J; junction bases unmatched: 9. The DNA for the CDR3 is TGTGCCAGCAGTCCTACAGGGGCGGAGCATCAGCCCCAGCATTTT. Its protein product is CASSPTGAEHQPQHF.

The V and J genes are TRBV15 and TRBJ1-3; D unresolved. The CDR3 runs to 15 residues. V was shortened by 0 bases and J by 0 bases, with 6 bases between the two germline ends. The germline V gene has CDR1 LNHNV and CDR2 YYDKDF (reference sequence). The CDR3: CATSRDRVSGNTIYF. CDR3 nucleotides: TGTGCCACCAGCAGAGATCGGGTCTCTGGAAACACCATATATTTT.

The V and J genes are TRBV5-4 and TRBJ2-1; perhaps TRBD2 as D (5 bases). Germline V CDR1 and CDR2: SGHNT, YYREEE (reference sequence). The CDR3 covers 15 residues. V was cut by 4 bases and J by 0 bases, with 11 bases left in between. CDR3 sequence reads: CASSPWRSSYNEQFF. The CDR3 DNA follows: TGTGCCAGCAGCCCCTGGAGGAGCTCCTACAATGAGCAGTTCTTC. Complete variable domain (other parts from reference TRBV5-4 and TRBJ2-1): ETGVTQSPTHLIKTRGQQVTLRCSSQSGHNTVSWYQQALGQGPQFIFQYYREEENGRGNFPPRFSGLQFPNYSSELNVNALELDDSALYLCASSPWRSSYNEQFFGPGTRLTVL.

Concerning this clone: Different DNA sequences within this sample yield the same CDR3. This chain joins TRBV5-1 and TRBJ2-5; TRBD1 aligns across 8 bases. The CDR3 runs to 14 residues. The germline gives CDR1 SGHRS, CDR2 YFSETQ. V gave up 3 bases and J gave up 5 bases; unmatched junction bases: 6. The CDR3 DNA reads TGCGCCAGCAGCTCTGGACAGGGCGGGGAGACCCAGTACTTC. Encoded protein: CASSSGQGGETQYF.